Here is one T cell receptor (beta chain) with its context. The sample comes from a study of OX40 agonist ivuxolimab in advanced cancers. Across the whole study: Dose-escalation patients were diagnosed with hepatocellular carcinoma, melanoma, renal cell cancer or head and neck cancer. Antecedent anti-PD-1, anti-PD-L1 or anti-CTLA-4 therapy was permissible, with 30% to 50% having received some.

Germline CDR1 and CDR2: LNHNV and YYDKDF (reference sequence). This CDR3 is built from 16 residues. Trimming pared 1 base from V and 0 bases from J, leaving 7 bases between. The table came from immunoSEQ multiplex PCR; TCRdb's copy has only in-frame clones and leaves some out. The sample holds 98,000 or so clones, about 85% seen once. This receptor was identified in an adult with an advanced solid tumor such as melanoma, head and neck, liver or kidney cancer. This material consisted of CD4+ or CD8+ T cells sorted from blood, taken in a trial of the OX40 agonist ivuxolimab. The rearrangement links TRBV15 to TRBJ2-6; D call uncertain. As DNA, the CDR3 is TGTGCCACCAGCAGAGTAATGATCTCTGGGGCCAACGTCCTGACTTTC. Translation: CATSRVMISGANVLTF.